This record concerns one T cell receptor beta chain sequence. As yet, its antigen is unknown. This sample was included in a study of Graves' ophthalmopathy and Graves' hyperthyroidism. Amplification of the TCR beta CDR3 regions used RNA transcripts (as template). HTBI primers were employed in first-round RT-PCR, then a second-round multiplex PCR followed. TCRdb fed the multiplex PCR reads into MiXCR, producing one record per CDR3 protein. This table has a few hundred thousand distinct CDR3 sequences, about a sixth appearing once. Study results and limitations: Blood samples also showed most expanded thyroid clonotypes exceeding 0.001 frequency.

Germline V gene sequence: CDR1 MNHNS, CDR2 SASEGT. J was trimmed by 4 bases and V by 2 bases; bases with no gene match: 0. The CDR3 runs to 13 residues. Material for sequencing was peripheral blood. The genes are TRBV6-1 and TRBJ2-3; TRBD1 agrees at 7 bases. The receptor was isolated from an adult man with Graves' ophthalmopathy. As DNA, the CDR3 is TGTGCCAGCAGTGAACAGGGGGCAGATACGCAGTATTTT. This translates into CASSEQGADTQYF.